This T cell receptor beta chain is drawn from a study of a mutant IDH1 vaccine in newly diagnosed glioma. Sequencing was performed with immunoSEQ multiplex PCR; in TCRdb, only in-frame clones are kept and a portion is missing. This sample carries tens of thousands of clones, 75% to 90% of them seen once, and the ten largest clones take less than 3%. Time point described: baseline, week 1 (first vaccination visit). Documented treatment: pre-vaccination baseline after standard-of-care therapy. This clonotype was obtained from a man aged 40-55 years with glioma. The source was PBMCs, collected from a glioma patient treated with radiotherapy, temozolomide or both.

The CDR3 loop reads CASSPGAGPGNTIYF. Written as DNA, the CDR3 is TGTGCCAGCTCACCTGGCGCGGGTCCTGGAAACACCATATATTTT. The chain combines TRBV18 with TRBJ1-3; D remains ambiguous. The CDR3 sequence is 15 residues long. The germline V gene encodes CDR1 KGHSH and CDR2 LQKENI. Trimming stripped 3 bases from V and 2 bases from J, with 11 bases between.